Shown below are 2 T cell receptor beta chains from a single sample sequenced in a study of shared T cell receptors in the human thymus. Profiling relied on immunoSEQ multiplex PCR, and the TCRdb table lists in-frame clones only, not all of them. The sample has about 380,000 clones, 95% seen once. The material sequenced was thymocytes. The receptors stem from a human donor.

The rearrangement links TRBV19 to TRBJ1-1, with TRBD1 matching 7 bases. This CDR3 contains 14 residues. J lost 1 base, V lost 7 bases, and 6 bases had no gene match. Germline V gene lookup returns CDR1 LNHDA and CDR2 SQIVND (reference sequence). CDR3 DNA: TGTGCCAGTAAAATGGGACAGCCGAACACTGAAGCTTTCTTT. Translating it yields CASKMGQPNTEAFF.

The V call is TRBV15, the J call TRBJ2-3; perhaps D is TRBD1 or TRBD2 (5 bases each). The CDR3 runs 16 residues. Deletions cut 5 bases from V and 2 bases from J, with 17 bases between. Germline V lookup: CDR1 LNHNV, CDR2 YYDKDF (reference sequence). For the CDR3, the DNA is TGTGCCACCAGCCCTCCGGGACCCCCTTACACAGATACGCAGTATTTT. Protein product: CATSPPGPPYTDTQYF.